This T cell receptor beta chain derives from a study of OX40 agonist ivuxolimab in advanced cancers. Study in general: Six ivuxolimab dose levels, 0.01 to 10 mg/kg, were given intravenously every 2 weeks. Checkpoint inhibitors had been given previously to 40% of patients. General study findings and limits: Both CD4+ and CD8+ T cell populations in blood had undergone clonal expansion by week 6 at 0.1 to 3.0 mg/kg.

Clones were sequenced by immunoSEQ multiplex PCR, and TCRdb holds only the in-frame ones, with some missing. This sample has under 20,000 clones, with approximately 80% found just once. About this clone: Its antigen is currently unknown.

Germline loops: CDR1 LNHDA, CDR2 SQIVND (reference sequence). This CDR3 is 18 amino acids long. Trimming took off 0 bases at V and 7 bases at J, with 22 bases between the two ends. V is TRBV19 and J is TRBJ1-5, with D unresolved. This receptor was taken from an adult with an advanced solid tumor such as melanoma, head and neck, liver or kidney cancer. The material sequenced was CD4+ or CD8+ T cells sorted from blood, taken in a trial of the OX40 agonist ivuxolimab. The CDR3 sequence is CASSIDPSVRTPSQPQHF. In nucleotides, the CDR3 is TGTGCCAGTAGTATAGATCCCTCGGTAAGGACCCCATCCCAGCCCCAGCATTTT.